These 29 T cell receptor beta chains originate from one sample sequenced in a study of blood T cell repertoires in COVID-19. Assay: immunoSEQ multiplex PCR; the TCRdb copy retains only in-frame clones and omits some. The table has approximately 130,000 clones, more than 75% seen once; the top ten hold 3.9%. Sequenced sample: peripheral blood. These receptors all stem from a man aged 60-69 years with acute or convalescent COVID-19.

The gene calls are TRBV6-5 and TRBJ2-7; maybe TRBD2 (6 bases). This CDR3 is built from 14 residues. Looked up from germline, CDR1 is MNHEY and CDR2 is SVGAGI. Trimming stripped 2 bases from V and 3 bases from J, with 11 bases between. The CDR3 nucleotides read TGTGCCAGCAGTTACATGCGGGATGGCTACGAGCAGTACTTC. Its translation is CASSYMRDGYEQYF.

Only a few counts were recorded for this clone. The V and J genes are TRBV7-6 and TRBJ2-1; tentative D call: TRBD2 (5 bases). This CDR3 contains 14 residues. Germline lookup yields CDR1 SGHVS and CDR2 FNYEAQ. V lost 4 bases to trimming and J lost 4 bases, with 11 bases between them. This CDR3 reads CASSSATGYNEQFF. The CDR3 bases are TGTGCCAGCAGCTCCGCCACGGGGTACAATGAGCAGTTCTTC.

The V gene is TRBV11-2, the J gene TRBJ2-2, with 14 nucleotides matching TRBD2. This CDR3 contains 18 residues. The germline CDR1 and CDR2 sequences are SGHAT and FQNNGV. V lost 4 bases and J lost 4; bases outside the gene matches: 8. CDR3 nucleotide sequence: TGTGCCAGCAGCTCAGGGGGACTAGCGGGAGTTACCACCGGGGAGCTGTTTTTT. It codes for CASSSGGLAGVTTGELFF.

The rearrangement links TRBV3-1 (or the pseudogene TRBV3-2) to TRBJ2-5; TRBD1 aligns across 12 bases. J gave up 5 bases and V 0 bases, and 13 bases lay outside the gene matches. Germline V gene sequence: CDR1 LGHDT, CDR2 YNNKEL (reference sequence). The CDR3 consists of 19 residues. The CDR3 spells CASSQDLKVWDRGPETQYF. DNA of the CDR3: TGTGCCAGCAGCCAAGATCTGAAGGTATGGGACAGGGGGCCTGAGACCCAGTACTTC.

This chain connects TRBV6-5 to TRBJ1-4; tentative D call: TRBD1 (6 bases). Trimming removed 3 bases at V and 6 bases at J, with 11 bases between. CDR3 size: 14 residues. CDR1 is MNHEY, CDR2 SVGAGI, per germline. The CDR3 sequence: CASSYTQGHEKLFF. CDR3 DNA sequence: TGTGCCAGCAGTTATACGCAGGGGCATGAAAAACTGTTTTTT.

This clone was counted a few times. The chain combines TRBV11-2 with TRBJ2-7; D gene unclear. This CDR3 contains 14 residues. The germline V and J ends were trimmed by 3 bases and 0 bases, with 9 bases remaining between them. Germline CDR1 SGHAT, CDR2 FQNNGV. CDR3 nucleotide sequence: TGTGCCAGCAGCTTTATTACAGTCTCCTACGAGCAGTACTTC. This codes for CASSFITVSYEQYF.

The rearrangement links TRBV3-1 (or the pseudogene TRBV3-2) to TRBJ2-1; TRBD2 aligns across 16 bases. The CDR3 length is 17 residues. With V trimmed by 4 bases and J by 7 bases, 7 bases remained unmatched. Germline-derived CDR1 and CDR2 are LGHDT and YNNKEL (reference sequence). Here the CDR3 reads CASSPQGLAGGPNEQFF. For the CDR3, the DNA is TGTGCCAGCAGCCCACAGGGACTAGCGGGAGGGCCGAATGAGCAGTTCTTC.

J is TRBJ1-2 and V is TRBV28; D is unclear. The CDR3 is 15 residues long. Per germline, CDR1 MDHEN and CDR2 SYDVKM. The V end lost 9 bases, the J end lost 2 bases, and 19 bases lay between the germline ends. For the CDR3, the DNA is TGTGCCAGTCAAAACTCCCTAGGCGGGAACTATGGCTACACCTTC. This gives the protein CASQNSLGGNYGYTF.

The J gene is TRBJ1-1, the V gene TRBV19, with 8 bases matching TRBD1. This CDR3 contains 14 residues. V shed 6 bases, J shed 5 bases, and the junction held 8 bases outside the gene matches. CDR1 and CDR2 (germline): LNHDA, SQIVND (reference sequence). The CDR3 coding sequence is TGTGCCAGTAGCCTTCAGGGGGCGCAAACTGAAGCTTTCTTT. Translating gives CASSLQGAQTEAFF. Full variable domain (outside the CDR3, taken from reference TRBV19 and TRBJ1-1): DGGITQSPKYLFRKEGQNVTLSCEQNLNHDAMYWYRQDPGQGLRLIYYSQIVNDFQKGDIAEGYSVSREKKESFPLTVTSAQKNPTAFYLCASSLQGAQTEAFFGQGTRLTVV.

The chain uses TRBV18 and TRBJ2-7; 8 positions match TRBD2. CDR3 length: 14 amino acids. Trimming cost V 3 bases and J 3 bases; bases outside gene matches: 4. Germline CDR1 and CDR2: KGHSH and LQKENI. The DNA for the CDR3 is TGTGCCAGCTCACCGCCTAGCGGGTTCTACGAGCAGTACTTC. Protein product: CASSPPSGFYEQYF.

The CDR3 region is CASSPRTGGSTEAFF. CDR3 nucleotide sequence: TGTGCCAGCAGTCCCCGGACAGGGGGGTCCACTGAAGCTTTCTTT. This rearrangement joins TRBV27 to TRBJ1-1; 10 nucleotides agree with TRBD1. The CDR3 runs to 15 residues. The V segment lost 5 bases and the J segment 4 bases; nucleotides outside the gene matches: 7. Germline CDR1 reads MNHEY; CDR2 reads SMNVEV (reference sequence).

This chain connects TRBV10-2 to TRBJ1-5; a possible D gene is TRBD1 (5 bases). CDR3 length: 12 amino acids. Trimming shortened V by 6 bases and J by 7 bases, and 10 bases separated the two germline ends. Per the germline V gene, CDR1 is WSHSY and CDR2 is SAAADI. The CDR3 DNA is TGCGCCAGCAGGTCAGGGAACCAGCCCCAGCATTTT. It yields the protein CASRSGNQPQHF.

The chain has TRBV12-2 and TRBJ1-6; the table assigns TRBD1, which was not confirmed against the DNA. TRBV12-2 constitutes a pseudogene. This CDR3 has 14 residues. The CDR3 region has the DNA TGTGCAAGTCGCGGGGCCCAAATTAATTCACCCCTCCACTTT. Protein sequence: CASRGAQINSPLHF.

This chain uses TRBV5-4 with TRBJ2-3; 9 bases are shared with TRBD2. This CDR3 has 15 amino acids. J lost 0 bases, V lost 4 bases, and 3 bases had no gene match. From germline, CDR1 is SGHNT and CDR2 YYREEE (reference sequence). The CDR3 coding sequence is TGTGCCAGCAGCCTGACTAGCGGTAGCACAGATACGCAGTATTTT. This translates into CASSLTSGSTDTQYF.

This chain uses TRBV13 with TRBJ1-2; D not resolved. This CDR3 is built from 15 residues. V was cut by 5 bases and J by 0 bases, with 13 bases left in between. CDR1 is PRHDT and CDR2 is FYEKMQ in the germline V gene (reference sequence). CDR3: CASSLSPLTNYGYTF. DNA of the CDR3: TGTGCCAGCAGCCTAAGCCCCCTTACTAACTATGGCTACACCTTC.

V usage is TRBV7-9 and J usage is TRBJ1-2; 8 bases line up with TRBD1. Germline CDR1 is SEHNR and CDR2 is FQNEAQ (reference sequence). The CDR3 is made up of 13 amino acids. V shed 5 bases, J shed 7 bases, and the junction held 6 bases outside the gene matches. CDR3 nucleotides: TGTGCCAGCAGCGAAACAGGGGGGTTTGGCTACACCTTC. This translates into CASSETGGFGYTF.

J is TRBJ1-4 and V is TRBV28, with TRBD1 as a possible D gene (5 bases). The germline V gene has CDR1 MDHEN and CDR2 SYDVKM. V was cut by 6 bases and J by 3 bases, with 14 bases left in between. The CDR3 is 15 amino acids. CDR3 amino acids: CASSWGGLPNEKLFF. In DNA form, the CDR3 reads TGTGCCAGCAGCTGGGGGGGGTTGCCTAATGAAAAACTGTTTTTT.

The CDR3 reads CASSELPSYNEQFF. For the CDR3, the DNA is TGTGCCAGCAGTGAACTGCCTAGCTACAATGAGCAGTTCTTC. The chain couples TRBV6-4 to TRBJ2-1; D is uncertain. CDR3 length equals 14 residues. The germline gives CDR1 MRHNA, CDR2 SNTAGT. V shed 3 bases and J shed 3 bases, with 9 bases lying between them.

DNA of the CDR3: TGTGCCAGTAGTATAGATCTAGGGGATGACGGGGAGCTGTTTTTT. Encoded protein: CASSIDLGDDGELFF. V gene TRBV19 combines with J gene TRBJ2-2; a weak D match, TRBD1 (5 bases). V dropped 0 bases and J dropped 7 bases, with 12 bases sitting between them. This CDR3 comprises 15 residues. Germline values: CDR1 LNHDA, CDR2 SQIVND (reference sequence).

This clone was recorded once. This chain links TRBV6-5 with TRBJ2-5, with 7 bases matching TRBD1. With V trimmed by 5 bases and J by 3 bases, 3 bases remained unmatched. This CDR3 region has 13 residues. CDR1 is MNHEY and CDR2 is SVGAGI in the germline V gene. The CDR3 DNA sequence: TGTGCCAGCAGTCGGGACAGAGAAGAGACCCAGTACTTC. Translating gives CASSRDREETQYF.

J is TRBJ1-6 and V is TRBV3-1 (or the pseudogene TRBV3-2), with D hard to call. The ends were cut back, 1 base at V and 5 bases at J, with 12 bases in the middle. Per the germline V gene, CDR1 is LGHDT and CDR2 is YNNKEL (reference sequence). The CDR3 runs to 16 residues. DNA for the CDR3: TGTGCCAGCAGCCAAGGACAATTCCGGCATAATTCACCCCTCCACTTT. Translating gives CASSQGQFRHNSPLHF.

This chain's CDR3 is CASSLDRSSYNEQFF. The CDR3 coding sequence is TGTGCCAGTAGTCTCGACAGGAGCTCCTACAATGAGCAGTTCTTC. The chain recombines TRBV19 with TRBJ2-1, with D tentatively TRBD1 (6 bases). This CDR3 is built from 15 residues. Looked up from germline, CDR1 is LNHDA and CDR2 is SQIVND (reference sequence). The germline V and J ends were trimmed by 5 bases and 0 bases, with 11 bases remaining between them.

The chain joins TRBV15 to TRBJ2-5, with D possibly being TRBD2 (6 bases). Germline-derived CDR1 and CDR2 are LNHNV and YYDKDF (reference sequence). This CDR3 is 17 amino acids long. V was cut by 5 bases and J by 3 bases, with 22 bases left in between. In DNA form, the CDR3 reads TGTGCCACCAGCCACAACCGCCAGGCGGGGTTGAAAGAGACCCAGTACTTC. Translating gives CATSHNRQAGLKETQYF.

This sequence joins TRBV6-5 and TRBJ2-7; 12 bases fit TRBD2. The CDR3 covers 12 residues. Germline CDR1 MNHEY, CDR2 SVGAGI. The CDR3 sequence: CGSVSSGRVEYF. For the CDR3, the DNA is TGTGGAAGTGTGTCTAGCGGGAGGGTGGAGTACTTC.

The gene calls are TRBV28 and TRBJ2-5; a possible D gene is TRBD1 (6 bases). V was cut by 5 bases and J by 5 bases, with 15 bases left in between. Germline V gene sequence: CDR1 MDHEN, CDR2 SYDVKM. This CDR3 has 14 residues. The CDR3 region has the DNA TGTGCCAGCAGTCAACAGGGTTATGGGGAGACCCAGTACTTC. Translated: CASSQQGYGETQYF.

The chain combines TRBV18 with TRBJ2-1; TRBD2 aligns across 7 bases. This CDR3 contains 16 residues. Per germline, CDR1 KGHSH and CDR2 LQKENI. The V gene end was trimmed by 6 bases and the J gene end by 0 bases; junction bases not matched to a gene: 8. Written as DNA, the CDR3 is TGTGCCAGCTCGGGAGTCGGCGGGAGCTCCTACAATGAGCAGTTCTTC. Its translation: CASSGVGGSSYNEQFF.

The rearrangement uses TRBV19 and TRBJ2-7; the match to TRBD1 covers 10 bases. V trimming: 6 bases; J trimming: 6 bases; junction bases outside the gene matches: 11. The CDR3 has 15 residues. In germline, CDR1 is LNHDA, CDR2 SQIVND (reference sequence). The CDR3 sequence is CASSMPGQGFGEQYF. CDR3 DNA sequence: TGTGCCAGTAGCATGCCGGGACAGGGGTTCGGCGAGCAGTACTTC.

The chain employs TRBV19 and TRBJ2-2, with 7 bases matching TRBD1. The germline V gene has CDR1 LNHDA and CDR2 SQIVND (reference sequence). The CDR3 consists of 16 residues. With V trimmed by 4 bases and J by 4 bases, 9 bases remained unmatched. The CDR3 sequence: CASSTLTGTVTGELFF. The CDR3 coding sequence is TGTGCCAGTAGTACCCTTACCGGGACAGTCACCGGGGAGCTGTTTTTT.

The chain couples TRBV24-1 to TRBJ2-7; 11 bases are a match to TRBD1. With 3 bases clipped from V and 6 bases from J, the junction kept 3 bases outside the gene matches. Germline lookup yields CDR1 KGHDR and CDR2 SFDVKD. CDR3 length: 14 residues. CDR3 sequence: CATSDPGTGGEQYF. The CDR3 DNA follows: TGTGCCACCAGTGATCCCGGGACAGGGGGCGAGCAGTACTTC.